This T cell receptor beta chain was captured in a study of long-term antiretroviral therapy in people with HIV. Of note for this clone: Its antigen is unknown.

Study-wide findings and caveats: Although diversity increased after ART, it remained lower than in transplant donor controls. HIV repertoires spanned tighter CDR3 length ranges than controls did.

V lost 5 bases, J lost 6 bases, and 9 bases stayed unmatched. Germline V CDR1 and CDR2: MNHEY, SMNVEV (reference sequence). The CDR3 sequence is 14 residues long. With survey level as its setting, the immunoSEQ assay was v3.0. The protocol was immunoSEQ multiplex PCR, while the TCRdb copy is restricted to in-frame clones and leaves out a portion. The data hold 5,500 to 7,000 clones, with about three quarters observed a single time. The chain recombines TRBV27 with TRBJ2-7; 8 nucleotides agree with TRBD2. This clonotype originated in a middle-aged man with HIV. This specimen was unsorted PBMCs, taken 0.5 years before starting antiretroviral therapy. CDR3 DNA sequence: TGTGCCAGCAGTCCAGCGGGGGCCATTCTCGAGCAGTACTTC. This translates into CASSPAGAILEQYF.